This T cell receptor beta chain stems from a study of control samples from healthy donors and cancer patients. The CDR3 spans 13 residues. Germline V gene sequence: CDR1 ENHRY, CDR2 SYGVKD. V gave up 7 bases and J gave up 6 bases, with 15 bases separating them. This clone was seen just once. Libraries were prepared by immunoSEQ multiplex PCR; TCRdb keeps only in-frame clonotypes and omits some of them. The sample carries approximately 97,000 clones, about 91% recorded once. This sequence was found in a woman under 30 in good health. The sequencing input was blood. The V call is TRBV10-3, the J call TRBJ1-2, with D tentatively TRBD1 (5 bases). CDR3 sequence: CAITPRGENGYTF. The CDR3 nucleotides read TGTGCCATCACTCCGAGGGGAGAAAATGGCTACACCTTC.